These 21 T cell receptor beta chains originate from one sample sequenced in a study of OX40 agonist ivuxolimab in advanced cancers. Libraries were prepared through the immunoSEQ multiplex PCR assay. TCRdb limited this immuneACCESS table to in-frame rearrangements with V and J called. A share of clones is missing; checked studies link under half to unresolved V genes, and the rest is unexplained. The table for this sample lists 28,000 or so clones; approximately 75% of them were counted only once. About 25% of the sample is in the top ten clones. Sequenced material: CD4+ or CD8+ T cells sorted from blood, taken in a trial of the OX40 agonist ivuxolimab. These receptors were obtained from an adult with an advanced solid tumor such as melanoma, head and neck, liver or kidney cancer.

The J gene is TRBJ2-1, the V gene TRBV14; D is undetermined. CDR1 is SGHDN and CDR2 is FVKESK in the germline V gene. The V and J ends lost 1 base and 3 bases respectively, with 7 bases between them. There are 14 residues in the CDR3. This chain's CDR3 is CASSQVGIYNEQFF. CDR3 bases: TGTGCCAGCAGCCAAGTTGGGATCTACAATGAGCAGTTCTTC.

The J gene is TRBJ1-5, the V gene TRBV27; D not certain. The ends were cut back, 5 bases at V and 0 bases at J, with 8 bases in the middle. Germline assignment: CDR1 MNHEY and CDR2 SMNVEV (reference sequence). CDR3 length: 14 residues. CDR3 loop: CASSPPSSNQPQHF. CDR3 in DNA: TGTGCCAGCAGTCCCCCAAGTAGCAATCAGCCCCAGCATTTT.

This clone was counted at least ten times. The chain has TRBV6-1 and TRBJ2-2; D is ambiguous. V was trimmed by 5 bases and J by 6 bases, leaving 13 bases between them. CDR1 MNHNS and CDR2 SASEGT come from the germline V gene. CDR3 length equals 14 residues. The CDR3 DNA reads as TGTGCCAGCAGTCTGGGTAGCTCTCCCGGGGAGCTGTTTTTT. It yields the protein CASSLGSSPGELFF.

This clone has only one observation. The CDR3 nucleotides read TGCAGCGTTGAAGATCTTACTGTAAGAGGGGTTTACGAGCAGTACTTC. It translates to CSVEDLTVRGVYEQYF. The chain carries TRBV29-1 and TRBJ2-7; the D call may be TRBD1 or TRBD2 (5 bases each). Per germline, CDR1 SQVTM and CDR2 ANQGSEA. With 0 bases removed from V and 4 bases from J, the gap between germline ends came to 19 bases. The CDR3 is made up of 16 amino acids.

The chain carries TRBV6-4 and TRBJ1-1; D is unclear. From germline, CDR1 is MRHNA and CDR2 SNTAGT. The CDR3 has 12 amino acids. V lost 2 bases to trimming and J lost 4 bases, with 5 bases between them. CDR3 DNA: TGTGCCAGCAGTGACCGGGGCACTGAAGCTTTCTTT. As protein: CASSDRGTEAFF.

The chain is built from TRBV7-9 and TRBJ2-7; a weak D match, TRBD1 (6 bases). This CDR3 is 16 amino acids long. In germline, CDR1 is SEHNR, CDR2 FQNEAQ (reference sequence). V was cut by 5 bases and J by 2 bases, with 19 bases left in between. For the CDR3, the DNA is TGTGCCAGCAGCCCCCCTACCGGGCAGGGGACCTACGAGCAGTACTTC. Translation: CASSPPTGQGTYEQYF.

This chain uses TRBV5-5 with TRBJ2-7, with D possibly being TRBD1 (6 bases). Between the trimmed V and J ends, which lost 9 bases and 4 bases, there was a span of 17 bases. Germline assignment: CDR1 SGHKS and CDR2 YYEKEE (reference sequence). The CDR3 is 13 residues long. The CDR3 here is CATEDRLSYEQYF. CDR3 in DNA: TGTGCCACCGAAGACAGGCTTTCATACGAGCAGTACTTC.

The sample holds one count of this clone. The genes are TRBV29-1 and TRBJ2-1; 12 bases align to TRBD2. The V and J ends lost 7 bases and 8 bases, in that order; junction bases with no gene match: 6. The germline V gene encodes CDR1 SQVTM and CDR2 ANQGSEA. The CDR3 loop spans 13 amino acids. CDR3 DNA: TGCAGCGCGACTAGCGGGAGAATCGATGAGCAGTTCTTC. The encoded protein is CSATSGRIDEQFF.

The chain couples TRBV14 to TRBJ2-5; D could derive from TRBD1 or TRBD2 (5 bases each). Germline values: CDR1 SGHDN, CDR2 FVKESK. Trimming took off 3 bases at V and 4 bases at J, with 21 bases between the two ends. The CDR3 runs to 17 residues. This chain's CDR3 is CASSQGSTGTHLETQYF. For the CDR3, the DNA is TGTGCCAGCAGCCAGGGTTCAACCGGGACCCACCTAGAGACCCAGTACTTC.

The chain is built from TRBV11-2 and TRBJ1-4; the match to TRBD1 covers 8 bases. Per the germline V gene, CDR1 is SGHAT and CDR2 is FQNNGV. V shed 1 base and J 8 bases; nucleotides not matched to a gene: 6. The CDR3 covers 15 residues. In DNA form, the CDR3 reads TGTGCCAGCAGCTTAGCGTGGACAGGGCGGGAAAAACTGTTTTTT. It yields the protein CASSLAWTGREKLFF.

The rearrangement uses TRBV6-5 and TRBJ2-5; a possible D gene is TRBD2 (7 bases). Trimming took 2 bases from V and 7 from J, leaving 11 bases between them. Germline CDR1 and CDR2: MNHEY and SVGAGI. The CDR3 sequence is 13 residues long. The CDR3 DNA reads TGTGCCAGCAGTTACGGGGAGGGGGGGACCCAGTACTTC. Its protein is CASSYGEGGTQYF.

The chain has TRBV7-9 and TRBJ2-7; 10 positions agree with TRBD2. Trimming at V came to 5 bases and at J to 2 bases, leaving 12 bases not matched to a gene. The CDR3 is 17 amino acids. Germline V gene lookup returns CDR1 SEHNR and CDR2 FQNEAQ (reference sequence). In DNA form, the CDR3 reads TGTGCCAGCAGCCCCCCAGTAGCGGGAGGACTCCCCTACGAGCAGTACTTC. Encoded protein: CASSPPVAGGLPYEQYF.

This clone was recorded at least ten times. The genes are TRBV11-2 and TRBJ2-5; the D gene is possibly TRBD2 (6 bases). Germline CDR1 is SGHAT and CDR2 is FQNNGV. The V and J ends lost 3 bases and 10 bases respectively, with 15 bases between them. The CDR3 totals 13 residues. The DNA of the CDR3 is TGTGCCAGCAGCTTCGCGGGGCGTCGGAGCCAGTACTTC. Encoded protein: CASSFAGRRSQYF.

The V gene is TRBV27, the J gene TRBJ2-7; TRBD1 aligns across 9 bases. Germline CDR1 is MNHEY and CDR2 is SMNVEV (reference sequence). This CDR3 region has 16 residues. V shed 3 bases, J shed 2 bases, and the junction held 8 bases outside the gene matches. The CDR3 region has the DNA TGTGCCAGCAGTTTGGCGGGGACAGGGTATACCTACGAGCAGTACTTC. It translates to CASSLAGTGYTYEQYF.

The V gene is TRBV5-4, the J gene TRBJ2-7; either TRBD1 or TRBD2 may fit D (7 bases each). Germline loops: CDR1 SGHNT, CDR2 YYREEE (reference sequence). The V and J ends lost 0 bases and 3 bases respectively, with 13 bases between them. CDR3 length: 15 amino acids. Here the CDR3 reads CASSLGQGGGYEQYF. DNA for the CDR3: TGTGCCAGCAGCTTGGGGCAGGGGGGGGGCTACGAGCAGTACTTC.

This chain connects TRBV4-3 to TRBJ2-7, with 11 nucleotides matching TRBD1. Trimming removed 3 bases from V and 3 bases from J; junction bases left unmatched: 4. Germline V CDR1 and CDR2: LGHNA, YSLEER. The CDR3 consists of 15 residues. CDR3 DNA: TGCGCCAGCAGCCACATGGGACAGGGGGTCTACGAGCAGTACTTC. It translates to CASSHMGQGVYEQYF.

The chain couples TRBV7-9 to TRBJ2-3; TRBD1 agrees at 7 bases. The CDR3 has 13 amino acids. Losses at the gene ends were 6 bases for V and 3 bases for J; bases not matched to a gene: 3. Germline V CDR1 and CDR2: SEHNR, FQNEAQ (reference sequence). CDR3 residues: CASSSTGTDTQYF. Written as DNA, the CDR3 is TGTGCCAGCAGTTCGACAGGGACAGATACGCAGTATTTT.

The chain links TRBV14 to TRBJ2-3, with D possibly matching TRBD1 (5 bases). CDR1 is SGHDN, CDR2 FVKESK, per germline. The ends were cut back, 4 bases at V and 0 bases at J, with 14 bases in the middle. The CDR3 spans 16 residues. CDR3 loop: CASSLSTVPSTDTQYF. CDR3 in DNA: TGTGCCAGCAGCCTATCGACAGTACCGAGCACAGATACGCAGTATTTT.

The chain recombines TRBV7-2 with TRBJ1-6; weak D call: TRBD1 (5 bases). This CDR3 is built from 16 residues. V shed 3 bases and J shed 8 bases, with 17 bases lying between them. CDR1 is SGHTA, CDR2 FQGNSA, per germline. The CDR3 DNA sequence: TGTGCCAGCAGCTTGAACCACAGGAGCCTTTATTCACCCCTCCACTTT. This sequence encodes CASSLNHRSLYSPLHF. Filled out from reference TRBV7-2 and TRBJ1-6, the complete variable domain reads GAGVSQSPSNKVTEKGKDVELRCDPISGHTALYWYRQSLGQGLEFLIYFQGNSAPDKSGLPSDRFSAERTGGSVSTLTIQRTQQEDSAVYLCASSLNHRSLYSPLHFGNGTRLTVT.

The chain links TRBV6-6 to TRBJ2-4; 12 nucleotides match TRBD1. V trimming: 8 bases; J trimming: 7 bases; junction bases outside the gene matches: 9. The CDR3 is 15 residues long. Germline CDR1 and CDR2: MNHNY and SVGAGI (reference sequence). The CDR3 here is CASSGQGAGYNIQYF. The CDR3 nucleotides read TGTGCCAGCTCGGGACAGGGGGCAGGTTACAACATTCAGTACTTC.

This chain connects TRBV7-6 to TRBJ1-4; 7 bases are shared with TRBD1. There are 13 residues in the CDR3. Germline V CDR1 and CDR2: SGHVS, FNYEAQ. Germline trimming cut 5 bases from V and 8 bases from J; bases unmatched to any gene: 5. The CDR3 reads CASSDGTAEKLFF. Here the CDR3 DNA reads TGTGCCAGCAGCGACGGGACAGCCGAAAAACTGTTTTTT.